The T cell receptor beta chain described here comes from a study of shared clonotypes between healthy human individuals. Findings of the study overall: Relative to their counterparts shared across all four donors, non-shared clonotypes exhibited diminished generation probabilities.

In regard to this clone: Its antigen is undetermined.

V was shortened by 5 bases and J by 4 bases, with 19 bases between the two germline ends. The V gene's germline CDR1 is MNHEY and CDR2 SMNVEV (reference sequence). The CDR3 totals 16 residues. Libraries were prepared by immunoSEQ multiplex PCR; TCRdb keeps only in-frame clonotypes and omits some of them. The data contain some 2,400,000 clones, approximately 94% of them singletons. This chain connects TRBV27 to TRBJ2-3, with D possibly being TRBD1 or TRBD2 (5 bases each). Sample: naive CD4+ T cells sorted from blood. The subset is: CD45RA+ positively selected. This TCR came from a man younger than 35 in good health. This CDR3 reads CASSPPGRGSSDTQYF. CDR3 coding DNA: TGTGCCAGCAGTCCACCGGGACGGGGATCGTCAGATACGCAGTATTTT.